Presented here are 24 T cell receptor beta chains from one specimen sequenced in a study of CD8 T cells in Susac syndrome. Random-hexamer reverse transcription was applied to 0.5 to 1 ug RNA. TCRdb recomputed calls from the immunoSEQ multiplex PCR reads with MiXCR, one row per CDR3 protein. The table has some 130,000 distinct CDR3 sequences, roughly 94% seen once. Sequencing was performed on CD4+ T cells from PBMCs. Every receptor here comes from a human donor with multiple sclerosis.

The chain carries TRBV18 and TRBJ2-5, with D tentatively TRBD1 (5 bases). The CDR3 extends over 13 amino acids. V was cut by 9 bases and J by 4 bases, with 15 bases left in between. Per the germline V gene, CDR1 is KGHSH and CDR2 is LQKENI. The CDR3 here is CASKPDTGETQYF. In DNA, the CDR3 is TGTGCCAGTAAACCGGACACCGGAGAGACCCAGTACTTC.

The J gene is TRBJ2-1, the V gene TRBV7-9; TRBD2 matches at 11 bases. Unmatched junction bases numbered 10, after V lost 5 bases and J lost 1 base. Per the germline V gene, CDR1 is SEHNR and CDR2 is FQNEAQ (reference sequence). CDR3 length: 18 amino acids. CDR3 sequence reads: CASSPTSGSLRSYNEQFF. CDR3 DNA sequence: TGTGCCAGCAGCCCAACTAGCGGGAGCTTAAGGTCCTACAATGAGCAGTTCTTC.

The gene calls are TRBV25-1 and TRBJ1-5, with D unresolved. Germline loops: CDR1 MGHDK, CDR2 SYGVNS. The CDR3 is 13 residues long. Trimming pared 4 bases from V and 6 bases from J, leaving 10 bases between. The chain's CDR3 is CASSGESGQPQHF. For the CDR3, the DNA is TGTGCCAGCAGTGGCGAAAGCGGTCAGCCCCAGCATTTT.

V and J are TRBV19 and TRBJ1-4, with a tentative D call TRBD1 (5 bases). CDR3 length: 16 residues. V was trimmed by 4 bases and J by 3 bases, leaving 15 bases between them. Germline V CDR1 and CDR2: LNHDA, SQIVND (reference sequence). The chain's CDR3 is CASSTRQRDANEKLFF. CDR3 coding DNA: TGTGCCAGTAGTACCAGACAGCGGGATGCTAATGAAAAACTGTTTTTT.

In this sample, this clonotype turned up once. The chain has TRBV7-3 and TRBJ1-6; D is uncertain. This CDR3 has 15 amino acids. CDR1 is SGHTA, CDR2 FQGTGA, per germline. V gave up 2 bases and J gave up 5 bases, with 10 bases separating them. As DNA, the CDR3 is TGTGCCAGCAGCTTATCTTCAGCAAATAATTCACCCCTCCACTTT. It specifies CASSLSSANNSPLHF.

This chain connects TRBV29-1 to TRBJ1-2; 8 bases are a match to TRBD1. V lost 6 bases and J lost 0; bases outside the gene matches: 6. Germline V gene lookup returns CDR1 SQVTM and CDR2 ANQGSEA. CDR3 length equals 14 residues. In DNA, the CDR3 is TGCAGCGTCGCCGACAGGGGCTCTAACTATGGCTACACCTTC. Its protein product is CSVADRGSNYGYTF.

The CDR3 DNA reads as TGTGCCAGCAGCTTGCCGAAAGTGGCCGCCTTTAGCTCTGGGGCCAACGTCCTGACTTTC. Its protein product is CASSLPKVAAFSSGANVLTF. V and J are TRBV5-4 and TRBJ2-6; D is unclear. There are 20 residues in the CDR3. From germline, CDR1 is SGHNT and CDR2 YYREEE (reference sequence). The ends were cut back, 1 base at V and 0 bases at J, with 20 bases in the middle.

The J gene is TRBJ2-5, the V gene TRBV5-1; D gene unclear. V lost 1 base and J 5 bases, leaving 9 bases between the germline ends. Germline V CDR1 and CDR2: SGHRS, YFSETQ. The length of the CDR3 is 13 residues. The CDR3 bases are TGCGCCAGCAGCTTGTCTAGGGTGGAGACCCAGTACTTC. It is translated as CASSLSRVETQYF.

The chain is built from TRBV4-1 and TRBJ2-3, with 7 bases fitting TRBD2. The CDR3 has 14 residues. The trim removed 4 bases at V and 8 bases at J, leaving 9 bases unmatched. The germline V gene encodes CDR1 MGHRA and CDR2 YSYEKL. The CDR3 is CASSPDPTGGTQYF. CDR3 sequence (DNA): TGCGCCAGCAGCCCCGACCCGACGGGGGGTACGCAGTATTTT.

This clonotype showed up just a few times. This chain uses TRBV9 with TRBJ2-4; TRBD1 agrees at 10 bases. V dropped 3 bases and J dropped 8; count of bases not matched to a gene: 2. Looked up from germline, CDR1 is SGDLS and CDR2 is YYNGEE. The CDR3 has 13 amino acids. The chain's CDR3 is CASSGDRGDIQYF. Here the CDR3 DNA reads TGTGCCAGCAGCGGGGACAGGGGTGACATTCAGTACTTC. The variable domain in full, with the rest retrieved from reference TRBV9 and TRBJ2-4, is DSGVTQTPKHLITATGQRVTLRCSPRSGDLSVYWYQQSLDQGLQFLIQYYNGEERAKGNILERFSAQQFPDLHSELNLSSLELGDSALYFCASSGDRGDIQYFGAGTRLSVL.

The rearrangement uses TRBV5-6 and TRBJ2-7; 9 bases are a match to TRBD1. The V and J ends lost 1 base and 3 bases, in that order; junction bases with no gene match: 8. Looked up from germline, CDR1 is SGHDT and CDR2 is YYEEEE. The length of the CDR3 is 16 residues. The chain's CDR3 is CASSLRDRAVGYEQYF. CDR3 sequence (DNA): TGTGCCAGCAGCTTGAGGGACAGGGCGGTCGGCTACGAGCAGTACTTC.

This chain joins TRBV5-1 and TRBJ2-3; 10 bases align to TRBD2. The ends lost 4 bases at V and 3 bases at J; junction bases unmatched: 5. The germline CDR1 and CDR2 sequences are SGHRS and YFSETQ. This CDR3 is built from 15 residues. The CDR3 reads CASSPPSGGTDTQYF. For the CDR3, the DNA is TGCGCCAGCAGCCCTCCTAGCGGGGGAACAGATACGCAGTATTTT. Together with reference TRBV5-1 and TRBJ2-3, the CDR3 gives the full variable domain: KAGVTQTPRYLIKTRGQQVTLSCSPISGHRSVSWYQQTPGQGLQFLFEYFSETQRNKGNFPGRFSGRQFSNSRSEMNVSTLELGDSALYLCASSPPSGGTDTQYFGPGTRLTVL.

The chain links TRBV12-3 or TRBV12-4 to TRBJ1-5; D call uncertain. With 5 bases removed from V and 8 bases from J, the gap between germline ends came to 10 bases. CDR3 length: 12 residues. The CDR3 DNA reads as TGTGCCAGCAGTACGCAGGAAAAGCCCCAGCATTTT. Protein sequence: CASSTQEKPQHF.

CDR3: CASSYSPQGQPQHF. In nucleotides, the CDR3 is TGTGCCAGCAGTTACTCCCCCCAGGGACAGCCCCAGCATTTT. The V call is TRBV6-6, the J call TRBJ1-5; D possibly corresponds to TRBD1 (5 bases). The germline V gene has CDR1 MNHNY and CDR2 SVGAGI (reference sequence). The V end was cut by 0 bases, the J end by 7 bases, with 10 bases between. The CDR3 spans 14 residues.

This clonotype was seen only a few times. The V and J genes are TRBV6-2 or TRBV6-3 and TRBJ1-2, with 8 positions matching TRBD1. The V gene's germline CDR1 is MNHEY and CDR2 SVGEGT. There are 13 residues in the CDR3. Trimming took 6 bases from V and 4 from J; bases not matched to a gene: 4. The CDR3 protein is CASRPTGGYGYTF. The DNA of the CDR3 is TGTGCCAGCAGACCTACAGGGGGCTATGGCTACACCTTC.

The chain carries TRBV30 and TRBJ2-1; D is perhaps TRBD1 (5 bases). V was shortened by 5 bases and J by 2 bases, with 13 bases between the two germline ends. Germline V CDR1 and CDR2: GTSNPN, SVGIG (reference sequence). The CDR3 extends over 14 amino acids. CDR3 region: CAWGRAGTYNEQFF. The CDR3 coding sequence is TGTGCCTGGGGAAGAGCAGGGACCTACAATGAGCAGTTCTTC.

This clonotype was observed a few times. The CDR3 region is CASSLDGRTGVYEQYF. The DNA of the CDR3 is TGTGCCAGCAGCTTAGATGGTAGGACAGGGGTGTACGAGCAGTACTTC. The chain employs TRBV11-2 and TRBJ2-7; the match to TRBD1 covers 9 bases. The J segment lost 4 bases and the V segment lost 0 bases, leaving 7 bases of the junction unmatched. The V gene's germline CDR1 is SGHAT and CDR2 FQNNGV. The CDR3 extends over 16 amino acids. The variable domain in full, completed from reference TRBV11-2 and TRBJ2-7, reads EAGVAQSPRYKIIEKRQSVAFWCNPISGHATLYWYQQILGQGPKLLIQFQNNGVVDDSQLPKDRFSAERLKGVDSTLKIQPAKLEDSAVYLCASSLDGRTGVYEQYFGPGTRLTVT.

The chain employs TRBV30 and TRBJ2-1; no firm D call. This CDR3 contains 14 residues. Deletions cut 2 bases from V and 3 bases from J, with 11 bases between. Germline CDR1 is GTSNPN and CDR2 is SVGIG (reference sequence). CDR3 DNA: TGTGCCTGGAGTACTGGAAGAGGCTACAATGAGCAGTTCTTC. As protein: CAWSTGRGYNEQFF.

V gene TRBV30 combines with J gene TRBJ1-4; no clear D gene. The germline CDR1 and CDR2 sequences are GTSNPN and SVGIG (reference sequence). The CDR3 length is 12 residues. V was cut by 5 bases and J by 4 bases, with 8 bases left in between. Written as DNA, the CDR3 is TGTGCCTGGGGACTGATTAATGAAAAACTGTTTTTT. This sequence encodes CAWGLINEKLFF.

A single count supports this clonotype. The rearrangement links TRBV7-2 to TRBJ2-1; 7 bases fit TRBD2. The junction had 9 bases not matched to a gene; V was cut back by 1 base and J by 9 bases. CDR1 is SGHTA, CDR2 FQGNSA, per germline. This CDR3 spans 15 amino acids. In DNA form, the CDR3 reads TGTGCCAGCAGCTTAGTAGCCGGGAGGAGTTTTGAGCAGTTCTTC. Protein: CASSLVAGRSFEQFF.

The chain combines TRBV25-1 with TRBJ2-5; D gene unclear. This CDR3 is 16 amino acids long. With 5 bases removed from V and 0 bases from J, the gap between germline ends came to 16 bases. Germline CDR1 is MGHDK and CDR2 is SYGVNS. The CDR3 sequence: CASSTRADWYQETQYF. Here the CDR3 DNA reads TGTGCCAGCAGTACCCGTGCCGACTGGTACCAAGAGACCCAGTACTTC.

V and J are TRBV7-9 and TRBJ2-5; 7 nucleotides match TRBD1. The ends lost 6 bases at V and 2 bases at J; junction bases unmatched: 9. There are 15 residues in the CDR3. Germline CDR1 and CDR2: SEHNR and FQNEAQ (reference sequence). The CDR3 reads CASSLGQPGQETQYF. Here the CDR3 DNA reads TGTGCCAGCAGTCTGGGACAGCCAGGACAAGAGACCCAGTACTTC.

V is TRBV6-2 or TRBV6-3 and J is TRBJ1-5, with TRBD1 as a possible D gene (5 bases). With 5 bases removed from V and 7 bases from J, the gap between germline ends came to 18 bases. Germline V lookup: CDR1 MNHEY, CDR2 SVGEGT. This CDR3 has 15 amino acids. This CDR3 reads CASSQVRGAGQPQHF. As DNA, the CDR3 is TGTGCCAGCAGTCAGGTACGGGGCGCAGGACAGCCCCAGCATTTT.

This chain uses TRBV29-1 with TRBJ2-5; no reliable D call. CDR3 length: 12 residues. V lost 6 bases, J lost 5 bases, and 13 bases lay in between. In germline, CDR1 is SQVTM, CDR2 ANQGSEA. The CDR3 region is CSVVTSVETQYF. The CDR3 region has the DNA TGCAGCGTGGTGACCTCAGTGGAGACCCAGTACTTC.